This T cell receptor (beta chain) appears in the sequencing data of a study of T cell repertoires in cytomegalovirus infection. As for the study in general: In public TCR beta signatures, there were indications of both CMV infection and matching HLA type. Points from the study as a whole: CMV-specific TCR beta clonotypes restricted by HLA-C dominated the ex vivo response.

Trimming left V 1 base short and J 3 bases short, with 10 bases between. CDR3 length: 15 amino acids. The germline gives CDR1 SGHTA, CDR2 FQGNSA. This clonotype was picked up a small number of times. What it binds is not known. TCRdb redid the calling of the reads with MiXCR, one entry per CDR3 protein. The table has around 740,000 distinct CDR3 sequences, 35% seen once. The J gene is TRBJ2-1, the V gene TRBV7-2; D is undetermined. The source material was PBMCs. The clonotype originates from a human donor in good health (CMV status not recorded). Some clones in this sample may be carry-over from other donors' samples. The chain's CDR3 is CASSLGVQGYNEQFF. CDR3 bases: TGTGCCAGCAGCTTAGGGGTACAAGGCTACAATGAGCAGTTCTTC.